This T cell receptor beta chain was captured in a study of control samples from healthy donors and cancer patients. Assay: immunoSEQ multiplex PCR; the TCRdb copy retains only in-frame clones and omits some. The sample consists of approximately 150,000 clones, about 91% of them appearing once. This CDR3 region has 15 residues. Trimming stripped 0 bases from V and 2 bases from J, with 10 bases between. Germline CDR1 reads MNHEY; CDR2 reads SVGAGI. The TCR comes from a man under 40 in good health. The source material was blood. The V call is TRBV6-5, the J call TRBJ2-5; D ambiguous. CDR3 DNA: TGTGCCAGCAGTTACTCGAAAGGCAGGCAAGAGACCCAGTACTTC. This translates into CASSYSKGRQETQYF.